This T cell receptor (beta chain) stems from a study of OX40 agonist ivuxolimab in advanced cancers. Study at large: At 0.01 to 10 mg/kg, ivuxolimab was administered intravenously to patients every 2 weeks.

The data were produced by immunoSEQ multiplex PCR, yet TCRdb's version contains in-frame clones alone and is incomplete. The profile covers over 35,000 clones, with 82% appearing a single time and more than 20% taken by the ten largest. Peripheral blood came from all dose cohorts at three timepoints. Germline V gene data show CDR1 as MDHEN and CDR2 as SYDVKM. The CDR3 contains 16 residues. V was shortened by 6 bases and J by 4 bases, with 22 bases between the two germline ends. The input for sequencing was CD4+ or CD8+ T cells sorted from blood, taken in a trial of the OX40 agonist ivuxolimab. This clonotype was obtained from an adult with an advanced solid tumor such as melanoma, head and neck, liver or kidney cancer. The chain is built from TRBV28 and TRBJ2-7; a weak D match, TRBD2 (6 bases). This CDR3 reads CASSRAQTGVYYEQYF. CDR3 in DNA: TGTGCCAGCAGCCGGGCACAGACGGGGGTCTATTACGAGCAGTACTTC.